Each of the 28 T cell receptor beta chains below was sequenced from the same sample in a study of sequential checkpoint blockade in melanoma. The treatment denotes: randomized to nivolumab then ipilimumab (arm A) or the reverse (arm B). Sequencing was performed with immunoSEQ multiplex PCR; in TCRdb, only in-frame clones are kept and a portion is missing. The repertoire has about 15,000 clones, 77% of them found once; the top ten carry about 29%. The source was CD8+ T cells sorted from blood (inferred from file names), collected from a patient given nivolumab and ipilimumab in sequence. The receptor set was obtained from a human donor with melanoma.

J is TRBJ1-5 and V is TRBV2, with a weak D call TRBD1 (5 bases). The germline CDR1 and CDR2 sequences are SNHLY and FYNNEI. Trimming took off 6 bases at V and 3 bases at J, with 12 bases between the two ends. This CDR3 contains 14 residues. The CDR3: CASRADSFNQPQHF. The CDR3 DNA reads TGTGCCAGCAGAGCAGACAGTTTCAATCAGCCCCAGCATTTT.

The CDR3 region has the DNA TGTGCCAGCTCACCTCAGACAGGGGCTGAAGCTTTCTTT. It specifies CASSPQTGAEAFF. The chain uses TRBV18 and TRBJ1-1; 8 bases are shared with TRBD1. Germline-derived CDR1 and CDR2 are KGHSH and LQKENI. The CDR3 consists of 13 residues. V dropped 3 bases and J dropped 6; count of bases not matched to a gene: 3. Using reference TRBV18 and TRBJ1-1 for the parts outside the CDR3, the full variable domain is NAGVMQNPRHLVRRRGQEARLRCSPMKGHSHVYWYRQLPEEGLKFMVYLQKENIIDESGMPKERFSAEFPKEGPSILRIQQVVRGDSAAYFCASSPQTGAEAFFGQGTRLTVV.

V usage is TRBV19 and J usage is TRBJ1-4; no clear D gene. V was clipped by 2 bases and J by 0 bases, with 7 bases between them. Germline CDR1 reads LNHDA; CDR2 reads SQIVND (reference sequence). The CDR3 consists of 15 residues. The CDR3 reads CASSISSSTNEKLFF. As DNA, the CDR3 is TGTGCCAGTAGTATAAGCTCATCAACTAATGAAAAACTGTTTTTT.

The chain recombines TRBV6-1 with TRBJ2-7; 7 bases map to TRBD1. CDR1 and CDR2 (germline): MNHNS, SASEGT. CDR3 size: 12 residues. The V segment lost 5 bases and the J segment 5 bases; nucleotides outside the gene matches: 3. This CDR3 is CASSMTGNEQYF. CDR3 nucleotide sequence: TGTGCCAGCAGTATGACAGGGAACGAGCAGTACTTC.

The chain joins TRBV7-9 to TRBJ2-2, with 7 bases fitting TRBD1. CDR1 and CDR2 (germline): SEHNR, FQNEAQ (reference sequence). Trimming removed 5 bases from V and 5 bases from J; junction bases left unmatched: 8. The CDR3 sequence is 15 residues long. CDR3 bases: TGTGCCAGCAGCCGCCGGGACAGCGGAACCGGGGAGCTGTTTTTT. Its translation is CASSRRDSGTGELFF.

The J gene is TRBJ1-2, the V gene TRBV15; TRBD1 is a possible D gene (6 bases). This CDR3 is built from 17 residues. V was pared by 0 bases and J by 1 base, with 15 bases between. Germline CDR1 is LNHNV and CDR2 is YYDKDF (reference sequence). This CDR3 is CATSREGSGDYNYGYTF. The DNA for the CDR3 is TGTGCCACCAGCAGAGAGGGCTCAGGGGATTATAACTATGGCTACACCTTC.

This chain links TRBV2 with TRBJ2-7; no reliable D call. CDR1 SNHLY and CDR2 FYNNEI come from the germline V gene. This CDR3 spans 13 amino acids. V lost 6 bases and J 0 bases, leaving 9 bases between the germline ends. The CDR3 reads CASRSSTSYEQYF. In nucleotides, the CDR3 is TGTGCCAGCAGGTCGAGTACCTCCTACGAGCAGTACTTC.

The J gene is TRBJ2-1, the V gene TRBV4-1, with 14 bases identical to TRBD2. V gave up 4 bases and J gave up 7 bases; unmatched junction bases: 12. CDR1 and CDR2 (germline): MGHRA, YSYEKL. This CDR3 contains 18 residues. The chain's CDR3 is CASSRKRGLAGDVNEQFF. For the CDR3, the DNA is TGCGCCAGCAGCCGTAAACGGGGACTAGCGGGAGATGTGAATGAGCAGTTCTTC.

This chain joins TRBV5-8 and TRBJ2-7; TRBD1 agrees at 11 bases. Germline loops: CDR1 SGHTS, CDR2 YDEGEE. This CDR3 has 17 residues. V dropped 2 bases and J dropped 0; count of bases not matched to a gene: 7. The CDR3 spells CASSFPPGQGDSYEQYF. The DNA of the CDR3 is TGTGCCAGCAGCTTTCCGCCGGGACAGGGGGACTCCTACGAGCAGTACTTC.

V usage is TRBV11-2 and J usage is TRBJ2-2, with D perhaps TRBD2 (6 bases). Germline lookup yields CDR1 SGHAT and CDR2 FQNNGV. Trimming took off 2 bases at V and 5 bases at J, with 12 bases between the two ends. The CDR3 sequence is 15 residues long. The CDR3 nucleotides read TGTGCCAGCAGCTTATCCAAGGGAGGAACCGGGGAGCTGTTTTTT. This translates into CASSLSKGGTGELFF.

The chain combines TRBV27 with TRBJ1-1; a weak D match, TRBD1 (5 bases). This CDR3 contains 18 residues. V lost 1 base and J lost 6, with 24 bases in between. From germline, CDR1 is MNHEY and CDR2 SMNVEV (reference sequence). CDR3 sequence: CASSLCAGTRDCGPEAFF. In nucleotides, the CDR3 is TGTGCCAGCAGTTTATGTGCGGGGACTCGCGATTGTGGTCCTGAAGCTTTCTTT.

In its sample, this clone was seen a few times. The genes are TRBV6-4 and TRBJ2-1; perhaps TRBD2 as D (5 bases). CDR1 is MRHNA and CDR2 is SNTAGT in the germline V gene. The CDR3 sequence is 13 residues long. V dropped 2 bases and J dropped 8 bases, with 10 bases sitting between them. The CDR3 DNA follows: TGTGCCAGCAGTGACGAGGGTACGGATGAGCAGTTCTTC. It specifies CASSDEGTDEQFF.

The chain joins TRBV2 to TRBJ2-7; D perhaps matches TRBD2 (5 bases). The CDR3 consists of 14 residues. V lost 0 bases and J lost 1, with 7 bases in between. The V gene's germline CDR1 is SNHLY and CDR2 FYNNEI. The CDR3, as DNA: TGTGCCAGCAGTGAAGCGTCGGGGTCCTACGAGCAGTACTTC. It yields the protein CASSEASGSYEQYF.

The chain recombines TRBV9 with TRBJ2-1; D is possibly TRBD1 (6 bases). The CDR3 covers 12 residues. Trimming removed 4 bases from V and 8 bases from J, with 10 bases in between. Germline loops: CDR1 SGDLS, CDR2 YYNGEE. The CDR3 bases are TGTGCCAGCAGCCCGACAGGTGATGAGCAGTTCTTC. As protein: CASSPTGDEQFF.

This chain uses TRBV14 with TRBJ2-3; the D is unclear. The V and J ends lost 1 base and 4 bases respectively, with 9 bases between them. The CDR3 is 14 amino acids. Germline lookup yields CDR1 SGHDN and CDR2 FVKESK. CDR3 residues: CASSQVTVSDTQYF. Written as DNA, the CDR3 is TGTGCCAGCAGCCAAGTCACGGTTTCAGATACGCAGTATTTT.

This sequence joins TRBV14 and TRBJ2-1; 8 bases are a match to TRBD2. Germline V lookup: CDR1 SGHDN, CDR2 FVKESK. The J segment lost 9 bases and the V segment lost 1 base, leaving 11 bases of the junction unmatched. The CDR3 spans 16 residues. CDR3: CASSQVSAGALGEQFF. CDR3 DNA: TGTGCCAGCAGCCAAGTCTCAGCGGGAGCTCTTGGTGAGCAGTTCTTC. Looking up the rest from reference TRBV14 and TRBJ2-1 gives the full variable domain: EAGVTQFPSHSVIEKGQTVTLRCDPISGHDNLYWYRRVMGKEIKFLLHFVKESKQDESGMPNNRFLAERTGGTYSTLKVQPAELEDSGVYFCASSQVSAGALGEQFFGPGTRLTVL.

The chain uses TRBV7-2 and TRBJ2-7, with D perhaps TRBD2 (6 bases). Germline CDR1 is SGHTA and CDR2 is FQGNSA. This CDR3 has 15 amino acids. Trimming left V 5 bases short and J 3 bases short, with 17 bases between. CDR3 sequence (DNA): TGTGCCAGCAGCGCATCTATGGGGAGGAACTACGAGCAGTACTTC. Protein sequence: CASSASMGRNYEQYF.

The J gene is TRBJ1-6, the V gene TRBV11-2; weak D call: TRBD1 (6 bases). Trimming left V 0 bases short and J 7 bases short, with 13 bases between. Germline V CDR1 and CDR2: SGHAT, FQNNGV. The CDR3 length is 16 residues. The chain's CDR3 is CASSLDPTGINSPLHF. CDR3 DNA: TGTGCCAGCAGCTTAGATCCCACAGGGATAAATTCACCCCTCCACTTT.

The chain is built from TRBV5-1 and TRBJ2-7; D not resolved. This CDR3 spans 16 amino acids. The ends were cut back, 1 base at V and 1 base at J, with 15 bases in the middle. Per the germline V gene, CDR1 is SGHRS and CDR2 is YFSETQ. Written as DNA, the CDR3 is TGCGCCAGCAGCTTGTCGGTCATTGAGTCGTCCTACGAGCAGTACTTC. Its translation is CASSLSVIESSYEQYF.

The genes are TRBV6-5 and TRBJ2-5; 7 bases map to TRBD2. The CDR3 sequence is 13 residues long. V dropped 2 bases and J dropped 5; count of bases not matched to a gene: 2. The germline V gene encodes CDR1 MNHEY and CDR2 SVGAGI. As DNA, the CDR3 is TGTGCCAGCAGTTACATGGGGGGGGAGACCCAGTACTTC. It yields the protein CASSYMGGETQYF.

V usage is TRBV7-9 and J usage is TRBJ2-7; 7 bases are shared with TRBD1. Germline loops: CDR1 SEHNR, CDR2 FQNEAQ (reference sequence). J was trimmed by 5 bases and V by 5 bases; bases with no gene match: 12. The length of the CDR3 is 15 residues. CDR3 region: CASSPLEYRGHEQYF. For the CDR3, the DNA is TGTGCCAGCAGCCCACTCGAGTACAGGGGCCACGAGCAGTACTTC. Filled out from reference TRBV7-9 and TRBJ2-7, the complete variable domain reads DTGVSQNPRHKITKRGQNVTFRCDPISEHNRLYWYRQTLGQGPEFLTYFQNEAQLEKSRLLSDRFSAERPKGSFSTLEIQRTEQGDSAMYLCASSPLEYRGHEQYFGPGTRLTVT.

This clone was detected once. The V and J genes are TRBV7-9 and TRBJ1-1; 8 bases agree with TRBD1. The CDR3 totals 15 residues. Germline-derived CDR1 and CDR2 are SEHNR and FQNEAQ (reference sequence). With 0 bases clipped from V and 1 base from J, the junction kept 1 base outside the gene matches. CDR3 loop: CASSLADRGNTEAFF. CDR3 DNA: TGTGCCAGCAGCTTAGCCGACAGGGGGAACACTGAAGCTTTCTTT.

The rearrangement uses TRBV7-9 and TRBJ1-4; D is unclear. V lost 1 base, J lost 0 bases, and 9 bases lay in between. CDR1 is SEHNR and CDR2 is FQNEAQ in the germline V gene (reference sequence). The CDR3 is 16 residues long. The CDR3 DNA is TGTGCCAGCAGCTTAGGCAGGAGGACAACTAATGAAAAACTGTTTTTT. Translation gives CASSLGRRTTNEKLFF. The full variable domain, completed using reference TRBV7-9 and TRBJ1-4, is DTGVSQNPRHKITKRGQNVTFRCDPISEHNRLYWYRQTLGQGPEFLTYFQNEAQLEKSRLLSDRFSAERPKGSFSTLEIQRTEQGDSAMYLCASSLGRRTTNEKLFFGSGTQLSVL.

The rearrangement uses TRBV6-5 and TRBJ2-7; unclear D gene. V dropped 5 bases and J dropped 4 bases, with 9 bases sitting between them. The germline gives CDR1 MNHEY, CDR2 SVGAGI. This CDR3 is 12 amino acids long. CDR3 in amino acids: CASSPNNYEQYF. CDR3 coding DNA: TGTGCCAGCAGTCCCAACAATTACGAGCAGTACTTC.

V and J are TRBV21-1 and TRBJ1-1. TRBV21-1 corresponds to a pseudogene. The CDR3 spans 13 residues. The CDR3 bases are TGTGCCAGCAGCACCCAAAAGGAGGTTGAAGCTTTCTTT. This gives the protein CASSTQKEVEAFF.

The V gene is TRBV27, the J gene TRBJ2-7; possibly TRBD1 for D (5 bases). Trimming cost V 3 bases and J 3 bases, with 12 bases left between them. The CDR3 runs to 14 residues. Germline values: CDR1 MNHEY, CDR2 SMNVEV (reference sequence). The CDR3 region has the DNA TGTGCCAGCAGTTTTGGTCAGGGAATCTACGAGCAGTACTTC. Translating gives CASSFGQGIYEQYF.

The chain links TRBV7-6 to TRBJ2-1; D gene uncertain. The CDR3 extends over 13 amino acids. Germline V lookup: CDR1 SGHVS, CDR2 FNYEAQ. The V end was cut by 1 base, the J end by 4 bases, with 5 bases between. CDR3 loop: CASSLGQYNEQFF. The CDR3 DNA reads TGTGCCAGCAGCTTAGGACAATACAATGAGCAGTTCTTC.

This clone rates as medium-sized. The J gene is TRBJ1-6, the V gene TRBV30; 7 positions match TRBD1. Germline trimming cut 3 bases from V and 10 bases from J; bases unmatched to any gene: 15. The CDR3 loop spans 16 amino acids. Germline V gene lookup returns CDR1 GTSNPN and CDR2 SVGIG (reference sequence). The CDR3 region is CAWRGGAGTVGSPLHF. CDR3 nucleotide sequence: TGTGCCTGGAGGGGCGGCGCGGGGACAGTCGGGTCACCCCTCCACTTT.